The 2 T cell receptor beta chains in this list originate from one sample, sequenced in a study of T cells in Graves' hyperthyroidism and ophthalmopathy. TCR beta CDR3 regions were amplified from RNA. Using the HTBI primer set, a first-round RT-PCR was run on the TCR CDR3. TCRdb recomputed calls from the multiplex PCR reads with MiXCR, one row per CDR3 protein. The sample comprises 160,000 or so distinct CDR3 sequences, 9.4% of which are singletons, and roughly a fifth rests with the top ten. The material sequenced was blood. These receptors were collected from a woman aged 18-30 years with Graves' hyperthyroidism that later progressed to Graves' ophthalmopathy.

Many counts were recorded for this clonotype. The V and J genes are TRBV5-6 and TRBJ2-7; 8 nucleotides match TRBD2. The CDR3 consists of 17 residues. Germline trimming cut 4 bases from V and 1 base from J; bases unmatched to any gene: 13. Germline CDR1 SGHDT, CDR2 YYEEEE. The CDR3 DNA is TGTGCCAGCAGCCCGGCGGTAGCGGGGACACTTTCCTACGAGCAGTACTTC. This translates into CASSPAVAGTLSYEQYF.

This clonotype came up many times. The rearrangement joins TRBV15 to TRBJ2-1; TRBD2 matches 11 bases. Trimming at V came to 5 bases and at J to 2 bases, leaving 5 bases not matched to a gene. There are 16 residues in the CDR3. CDR1 and CDR2 from the germline V gene are LNHNV and YYDKDF (reference sequence). The CDR3 is CATSSRLAGTYNEQFF. For the CDR3, the DNA is TGTGCCACCAGCTCCCGACTAGCGGGGACCTACAATGAGCAGTTCTTC.